The sequence of this TCR beta chain was determined in a study of OX40 agonist ivuxolimab in advanced cancers. TCRdb keeps only in-frame clones here, not all; method: immunoSEQ multiplex PCR. The sample gives about 26,000 clones, around nine tenths of which show up once; approximately 23% is in the top ten. Worth noting for this clone: Its target is not known.

The study's findings and limits: Both CD4+ and CD8+ T cell populations in blood had undergone clonal expansion by week 6 at 0.1 to 3.0 mg/kg.

The CDR3 consists of 15 residues. V was clipped by 5 bases and J by 0 bases; unmatched bases: 6. In germline, CDR1 is MGHRA, CDR2 YSYEKL. The sequencing here drew on CD4+ or CD8+ T cells sorted from blood, taken in a trial of the OX40 agonist ivuxolimab. This chain joins TRBV4-1 and TRBJ1-1; 7 bases fit TRBD1. This clonotype was obtained from an adult with an advanced solid tumor such as melanoma, head and neck, liver or kidney cancer. CDR3 residues: CASSSRQGVNTEAFF. CDR3 DNA sequence: TGCGCCAGCAGCTCTAGACAGGGCGTGAACACTGAAGCTTTCTTT.